The 31 T cell receptor beta chains reported below all come from one sample, sequenced in a study of response to subunit inactivated influenza vaccine. TCRdb independently ran MiXCR on the RT-PCR reads; one entry per CDR3 protein. The table lists hundreds of thousands of distinct CDR3 sequences, 15% to 17% of them singletons. The sample in question was PBMCs from blood, obtained less than 13 days after vaccination. These receptor sequences come from a man aged 45-65 years who received an inactivated influenza vaccine.

This clonotype has a count of ten or more. The chain couples TRBV5-1 to TRBJ1-2; D gene uncertain. The CDR3 contains 13 residues. V lost 4 bases and J 8 bases, leaving 15 bases between the germline ends. Germline CDR1 SGHRS, CDR2 YFSETQ. This CDR3 is CASSIRTGVGYTF. The CDR3 DNA reads TGCGCCAGCAGCATCCGGACCGGGGTGGGCTACACCTTC.

Concerning this clonotype: One end of the junction fails to match germline, which may point to a read error. The chain combines TRBV7-7 with TRBJ2-1; tentative D call: TRBD2 (6 bases). This CDR3 region has 15 residues. Per germline, CDR1 SSHAT and CDR2 FNYEAQ (reference sequence). CDR3 DNA: TGTGCTAGCAGCTTAGAGGCTAGCGCCCACAATGAGCAGTTCTTC. It specifies CASSLEASAHNEQFF. The variable domain in full, completed from reference TRBV7-7 and TRBJ2-1, reads GAGVSQSPRYKVTKRGQDVTLRCDPISSHATLYWYQQALGQGPEFLTYFNYEAQPDKSGLPSDRFSAERPEGSISTLTIQRTEQRDSAMYRCASSLEASAHNEQFFGPGTRLTVL.

The chain recombines TRBV7-8 with TRBJ1-2, with a weak D call TRBD1 (6 bases). CDR1 and CDR2 from the germline V gene are SGHVS and FQNEAQ. The CDR3 runs 12 residues. The V and J ends lost 1 base and 7 bases respectively, with 7 bases between them. The CDR3 is CASSLEGGGYTF. DNA for the CDR3: TGTGCCAGCAGCTTAGAAGGGGGTGGCTACACCTTC.

This sequence joins TRBV12-3 or TRBV12-4 and TRBJ1-5, with a tentative D call TRBD1 (6 bases). The J call is uncertain, as TRBJ2-3 better fits the DNA end. The CDR3 sequence is 14 residues long. In nucleotides, the CDR3 is TGTGCCAGCAGTGCCTCCACAGGGCGTCAGCCCCAGTATTTT. Its translation: CASSASTGRQPQYF.

The V and J genes are TRBV20-1 and TRBJ2-1, with 9 bases fitting TRBD2. V dropped 1 base and J dropped 2; count of bases not matched to a gene: 6. CDR1 is DFQATT and CDR2 is SNEGSKA in the germline V gene (reference sequence). The CDR3 contains 16 residues. CDR3: CSARGEAGGPYNEQFF. Here the CDR3 DNA reads TGCAGTGCTAGAGGGGAGGCGGGAGGGCCCTACAATGAGCAGTTCTTC.

This clonotype was counted a few times. The CDR3 spells CASGLVDRPRDRGTEQYF. CDR3 bases: TGTGCTAGTGGTTTGGTAGACCGCCCCCGGGACAGGGGGACCGAGCAGTACTTC. This chain joins TRBV12-5 and TRBJ2-7; TRBD1 aligns across 11 bases. The junction had 13 bases not matched to a gene; V was cut back by 0 bases and J by 6 bases. CDR1 LGHNT and CDR2 FRNRAP come from the germline V gene. The CDR3 totals 18 residues.

The sample holds many counts of this clonotype. Just one base apart from a much larger clone, this may be a read error. V is TRBV12-3 or TRBV12-4 and J is TRBJ2-2; D is unclear. V gave up 3 bases and J gave up 6 bases, with 2 bases separating them. There are 11 residues in the CDR3. The CDR3 coding sequence is TGTGCCAGCAGTTTCGCCGGGGAGCTGTTTTTT. It yields the protein CASSFAGELFF.

This sequence joins TRBV28 and TRBJ2-2, with a weak D call TRBD1 (7 bases). This CDR3 has 18 residues. Trimming took 0 bases from V and 2 from J, leaving 16 bases between them. Germline V lookup: CDR1 MDHEN, CDR2 SYDVKM. CDR3 coding DNA: TGTGCCAGCAGTTTATGGTTGGGGGGACAGAGAAACACCGGGGAGCTGTTTTTT. Translating it yields CASSLWLGGQRNTGELFF. The full variable domain, its missing parts supplied by reference TRBV28 and TRBJ2-2, is DVKVTQSSRYLVKRTGEKVFLECVQDMDHENMFWYRQDPGLGLRLIYFSYDVKMKEKGDIPEGYSVSREKKERFSLILESASTNQTSMYLCASSLWLGGQRNTGELFFGEGSRLTVL.

This clonotype was seen more than once but under ten times. This chain connects TRBV6-2 or TRBV6-3 to TRBJ2-1, with TRBD1 matching 7 bases. The CDR3 is 14 amino acids. Germline CDR1 MNHEY, CDR2 SVGEGT. With 5 bases clipped from V and 8 bases from J, the junction kept 9 bases outside the gene matches. In nucleotides, the CDR3 is TGTGCCAGCAGTCAGGACAGGATGCTCGATGAGCAGTTCTTC. It specifies CASSQDRMLDEQFF.

The genes are TRBV7-2 and TRBJ2-7; 10 bases are a match to TRBD1. The length of the CDR3 is 14 residues. The germline V gene encodes CDR1 SGHTA and CDR2 FQGNSA. Unmatched junction bases numbered 4, after V lost 4 bases and J lost 4 bases. CDR3 loop: CASSSRGQGYEQYF. The CDR3 DNA sequence: TGTGCCAGCAGCTCCCGGGGACAGGGGTACGAGCAGTACTTC.

This chain joins TRBV7-8 and TRBJ2-2; 11 nucleotides agree with TRBD2. Germline values: CDR1 SGHVS, CDR2 FQNEAQ. The J segment lost 8 bases and the V segment lost 4 bases, leaving 6 bases of the junction unmatched. The CDR3 loop spans 15 amino acids. This chain's CDR3 is CASSSSGGTGGELFF. The CDR3 DNA follows: TGTGCCAGCAGCTCTAGCGGGGGGACGGGTGGGGAGCTGTTTTTT. The full variable domain, with the rest looked up from reference TRBV7-8 and TRBJ2-2, is GAGVSQSPRYKVAKRGQDVALRCDPISGHVSLFWYQQALGQGPEFLTYFQNEAQLDKSGLPSDRFFAERPEGSVSTLKIQRTQQEDSAVYLCASSSSGGTGGELFFGEGSRLTVL.

This clonotype showed up just a few times. V gene TRBV6-4 combines with J gene TRBJ2-1; D is perhaps TRBD2 (5 bases). Looked up from germline, CDR1 is MRHNA and CDR2 is SNTAGT. This CDR3 contains 16 residues. V was pared by 2 bases and J by 0 bases, with 11 bases between. DNA for the CDR3: TGTGCCAGCAGTGACACTCGGACTGTCTCCTACAATGAGCAGTTCTTC. Amino acid sequence: CASSDTRTVSYNEQFF.

This clonotype was seen more than once but under ten times. V gene TRBV12-3 or TRBV12-4 combines with J gene TRBJ2-2; D is possibly TRBD1 (6 bases). The CDR3 has 16 residues. The V gene lost 3 bases and the J gene lost 0 bases, with 11 bases spanning the gap. The CDR3 DNA reads TGTGCCAGCAGTTTTCGGGACACCTCGAACACCGGGGAGCTGTTTTTT. This encodes CASSFRDTSNTGELFF.

This clonotype came up a few times. The chain recombines TRBV4-3 with TRBJ2-5; D perhaps matches TRBD1 (6 bases). The CDR3 is 16 residues long. Looked up from germline, CDR1 is LGHNA and CDR2 is YSLEER. Trimming removed 0 bases at V and 7 bases at J, with 18 bases between. CDR3 sequence: CASSQDLIRGGRTQYF. CDR3 DNA sequence: TGCGCCAGCAGCCAAGACTTGATACGAGGGGGTAGGACCCAGTACTTC.

The chain couples TRBV3-1 to TRBJ2-5, with a possible D match to TRBD2 (5 bases). The CDR3 loop spans 13 amino acids. The V and J ends lost 5 bases and 2 bases respectively, with 9 bases between them. The germline V gene encodes CDR1 LGHDT and CDR2 YNNKEL (reference sequence). CDR3 DNA: TGTGCCAGCAGCTGGAGGAGGCAAGAGACCCAGTACTTC. As protein: CASSWRRQETQYF.

Many counts were recorded for this clonotype. The V call is TRBV7-9, the J call TRBJ2-2; no firm D call. The V gene lost 3 bases and the J gene lost 6 bases, with 5 bases spanning the gap. The CDR3 extends over 12 amino acids. The germline CDR1 and CDR2 sequences are SEHNR and FQNEAQ (reference sequence). This chain's CDR3 is CASSFLPGELFF. The CDR3 DNA sequence: TGTGCCAGCAGCTTTTTACCCGGGGAGCTGTTTTTT.

The gene calls are TRBV10-3 and TRBJ1-3; D might be TRBD1 (5 bases). The length of the CDR3 is 14 residues. The V end lost 8 bases, the J end lost 1 base, and 12 bases lay between the germline ends. In germline, CDR1 is ENHRY, CDR2 SYGVKD. CDR3 sequence reads: CAIGQGRSGNTIYF. In nucleotides, the CDR3 is TGTGCCATCGGACAAGGGAGGTCTGGAAACACCATATATTTT.

The chain couples TRBV7-9 to TRBJ2-1, with 9 nucleotides matching TRBD2. The CDR3 contains 13 residues. Germline V gene lookup returns CDR1 SEHNR and CDR2 FQNEAQ (reference sequence). V was pared by 5 bases and J by 8 bases, with 4 bases of the junction left unmatched. The CDR3 spells CASSAAGGHEQFF. Written as DNA, the CDR3 is TGTGCCAGCAGCGCAGCGGGAGGCCATGAGCAGTTCTTC. Complete variable domain (other parts from reference TRBV7-9 and TRBJ2-1): DTGVSQNPRHKITKRGQNVTFRCDPISEHNRLYWYRQTLGQGPEFLTYFQNEAQLEKSRLLSDRFSAERPKGSFSTLEIQRTEQGDSAMYLCASSAAGGHEQFFGPGTRLTVL.

This clonotype was seen only a few times. The chain joins TRBV5-6 to TRBJ2-3; D call uncertain. The V gene lost 4 bases and the J gene lost 2 bases, with 14 bases spanning the gap. Germline V gene lookup returns CDR1 SGHDT and CDR2 YYEEEE. The CDR3 has 15 amino acids. As DNA, the CDR3 is TGTGCCAGCAGCCCGCCCCGGCTTAACACAGATACGCAGTATTTT. This encodes CASSPPRLNTDTQYF.

This clonotype has at least ten counts. The chain has TRBV10-3 and TRBJ2-2; 7 positions match TRBD1. This CDR3 has 14 residues. Germline CDR1 reads ENHRY; CDR2 reads SYGVKD. V lost 8 bases, J lost 2 bases, and 5 bases stayed unmatched. CDR3 in amino acids: CAIRGTENTGELFF. The CDR3 DNA sequence: TGTGCCATCCGTGGGACAGAAAACACCGGGGAGCTGTTTTTT.

The CDR3 sequence is CASSLRSLPNYGYTF. The CDR3 bases are TGTGCCAGCTCTTTACGGTCGCTCCCTAACTATGGCTACACCTTC. J is TRBJ1-2 and V is TRBV6-1; D is unclear. In germline, CDR1 is MNHNS, CDR2 SASEGT. The germline V and J ends were trimmed by 8 bases and 0 bases, with 16 bases remaining between them. The CDR3 sequence is 15 residues long.

The chain joins TRBV12-3 or TRBV12-4 to TRBJ1-5, with D possibly matching TRBD1 (5 bases). The CDR3 extends over 14 amino acids. Between the trimmed V and J ends, which lost 7 bases and 6 bases, there was a span of 16 bases. The CDR3: CASTSGGPGQPQHF. Here the CDR3 DNA reads TGTGCCAGCACCTCGGGGGGACCTGGTCAGCCCCAGCATTTT.

This rearrangement joins TRBV7-3 to TRBJ2-2; 12 nucleotides line up with TRBD1. Germline assignment: CDR1 SGHTA and CDR2 FQGTGA. With V trimmed by 3 bases and J by 7 bases, 12 bases remained unmatched. CDR3 size: 18 residues. The CDR3 region has the DNA TGTGCCAGCAGCTTCAACACTCGGGACAGGGGGCAAAGCGGGGAGCTGTTTTTT. Amino acids: CASSFNTRDRGQSGELFF.

This sequence joins TRBV27 and TRBJ2-7, with a possible D match to TRBD1 (6 bases). V lost 0 bases and J 2 bases, leaving 23 bases between the germline ends. This CDR3 spans 19 amino acids. Germline V gene lookup returns CDR1 MNHEY and CDR2 SMNVEV (reference sequence). The CDR3 DNA reads as TGTGCCAGCAGTTTATCGTACCCGAAACAGGGCCCTCTTACCTACGAGCAGTACTTC. Amino acid sequence: CASSLSYPKQGPLTYEQYF.

The chain has TRBV6-1 and TRBJ1-4, with 8 bases aligning to TRBD1. Per germline, CDR1 MNHNS and CDR2 SASEGT. The CDR3 spans 15 residues. V lost 6 bases, J lost 7 bases, and 10 bases stayed unmatched. The CDR3 loop reads CASRRRTGMREKLFF. DNA for the CDR3: TGTGCCAGCAGACGTAGGACAGGGATGCGTGAAAAACTGTTTTTT.

V usage is TRBV7-9 and J usage is TRBJ2-3; a possible D gene is TRBD2 (5 bases). This CDR3 is 14 amino acids long. V lost 0 bases, J lost 5 bases, and 9 bases lay in between. Germline CDR1 reads SEHNR; CDR2 reads FQNEAQ (reference sequence). CDR3 amino acids: CASSLASAGDTQYF. For the CDR3, the DNA is TGTGCCAGCAGCTTAGCTAGCGCCGGAGATACGCAGTATTTT.

In this sample, this clonotype turned up a few times. The rearrangement uses TRBV4-2 and TRBJ2-7, with D unresolved. CDR1 LGHNA and CDR2 YNFKEQ come from the germline V gene. The CDR3 length is 13 residues. V was shortened by 0 bases and J by 3 bases, with 6 bases between the two germline ends. The CDR3: CASSQDLFYEQYF. The DNA of the CDR3 is TGTGCCAGCAGCCAAGACCTATTCTACGAGCAGTACTTC.

The table lists this clonotype with many counts. This chain links TRBV12-3 or TRBV12-4 with TRBJ1-2; tentatively, D is TRBD1 (6 bases). The CDR3 totals 16 residues. The V end was cut by 3 bases, the J end by 4 bases, with 18 bases between. For the CDR3, the DNA is TGTGCCAGCAGTTTTTCTCCCGGGGGGCTGATCTATGGCTACACCTTC. Encoded protein: CASSFSPGGLIYGYTF.

This clonotype was counted between two and nine times. The V gene is TRBV20-1, the J gene TRBJ2-7; 7 bases fit TRBD2. Germline V gene sequence: CDR1 DFQATT, CDR2 SNEGSKA (reference sequence). V trimming: 6 bases; J trimming: 6 bases; junction bases outside the gene matches: 8. CDR3 size: 12 residues. CDR3 sequence: CSAGGRLGEQYF. Here the CDR3 DNA reads TGCAGTGCGGGGGGGAGGTTAGGCGAGCAGTACTTC.

This clonotype was recorded once. CDR3 loop: CSARETQGVGQPQHF. The CDR3 DNA follows: TGCAGTGCTAGAGAGACTCAGGGGGTAGGGCAGCCCCAGCATTTT. The genes are TRBV20-1 and TRBJ1-5; 7 positions agree with TRBD1. This CDR3 is 15 amino acids long. V shed 0 bases and J 7 bases; nucleotides not matched to a gene: 9. Germline CDR1 reads DFQATT; CDR2 reads SNEGSKA (reference sequence).

This clonotype was observed many times. V is TRBV19 and J is TRBJ2-1; D could derive from TRBD1 or TRBD2 (5 bases each). This CDR3 contains 15 residues. CDR1 LNHDA and CDR2 SQIVND come from the germline V gene (reference sequence). The germline V and J ends were trimmed by 5 bases and 4 bases, with 15 bases remaining between them. The CDR3 protein is CASSPGPRNYNEQFF. CDR3 nucleotides: TGTGCCAGTAGTCCGGGACCCAGAAATTACAATGAGCAGTTCTTC.